Given below is one T cell receptor beta chain in context. The sample originates from a study of CD8+CD57+ T cells in acquired aplastic anemia. Using genomic DNA as the template, TCR beta VDJ and CDR3 profiling was carried out. TCRdb re-derived calls from the reads in MiXCR, one entry per CDR3 protein. There are hundreds of thousands of distinct CDR3 sequences in the sample; around 32% occur only once, and 0.82% lies in the top ten. CD8+CD57+ cell expansion, shown by flow cytometry, had occurred in the patients selected for sequencing. Germline V gene sequence: CDR1 SGHKS, CDR2 YYEKEE (reference sequence). Trimming shortened V by 4 bases and J by 3 bases, and 14 bases separated the two germline ends. The CDR3 is 14 amino acids.

Material for sequencing was sorted CD4+, CD8+, or CD8+CD57+ T cells (not recorded which) from PBMCs. The chain combines TRBV5-5 with TRBJ2-7; D is possibly TRBD1 (6 bases). The TCR was taken from a human donor with aplastic anemia. This CDR3 is CASSLTGTFYEQYF. The CDR3 region has the DNA TGTGCCAGCAGCCTTACAGGGACCTTCTACGAGCAGTACTTC.